Included here is one TCR beta chain sequence, with context. The source of the sample is a study of identical twins. Each CDR3 protein is one row after TCRdb ran MiXCR on the 5' RACE reads. The table lists around 510,000 distinct CDR3 sequences, roughly an eighth of them singletons. The same data also contributed to another study, on yellow fever vaccine responses in identical twins.

This TCR came from a woman aged 18-35 years in good health. Sequencing used CD4+ T cells sorted from blood.

CDR3: CSVEIQETQYF. The CDR3 DNA reads as TGCAGCGTTGAGATCCAAGAGACCCAGTACTTC. This rearrangement joins TRBV29-1 to TRBJ2-5, with no clear D. This CDR3 spans 11 amino acids. Germline V lookup: CDR1 SQVTM, CDR2 ANQGSEA. Deletions cut 3 bases from V and 1 base from J, with 3 bases between.